The rows below give T cell receptor beta chains drawn from one sample of a study of blood T cell repertoires in COVID-19. Using immunoSEQ multiplex PCR, the repertoire was profiled, and TCRdb retains in-frame clones only, with some absent. The repertoire holds over 75,000 clones, around four fifths seen once, with approximately 31% in the top ten. The material sequenced was peripheral blood. All receptors derive from an elderly woman with active or convalescent COVID-19. CDR3s include the opening cysteine and the closing phenylalanine or tryptophan. The D gene is left open where the match is weak. The size field is filled for only some rows; it gives once, few, many or a size class.

d_call clone_size j_call v_call cdr3_aa cdr3_nt
NA NA TRBJ2-2 TRBV5-1 CASSPPANTGELFF TGCGCCAGCAGCCCCCCGGCGAACACCGGGGAGCTGTTTTTT
TRBD1 NA TRBJ1-6 TRBV28 CASASGTASSPLHF TGTGCCAGCGCTTCCGGGACAGCCAGTTCACCCCTCCACTTT
NA NA TRBJ2-7 TRBV6-5 CASRFDRARRGEQYF TGTGCCAGCAGATTCGACAGGGCCCGTCGGGGGGAGCAGTACTTC
TRBD2 NA TRBJ2-5 TRBV6-5 CASRDSGRRPETQYF TGTGCCAGCAGAGATAGCGGGAGGCGTCCAGAGACCCAGTACTTC
TRBD1 NA TRBJ1-3 TRBV5-1 CASSSGGQAVVGNTIYF TGCGCCAGCAGCTCCGGGGGACAGGCAGTAGTTGGAAACACCATATATTTT
TRBD2 NA TRBJ2-2 TRBV3-1/TRBV3-2 CASSHMREGYGELFF TGTGCCAGCAGCCATATGCGGGAGGGTTACGGGGAGCTGTTTTTT
TRBD1 NA TRBJ2-7 TRBV9 CASSVVRGQGYEQYF TGTGCCAGCAGCGTAGTAAGGGGACAGGGCTACGAGCAGTACTTC
NA once TRBJ1-1 TRBV6-5 CASSRPGVGTEAFF TGTGCCAGCAGCCGCCCGGGGGTTGGCACTGAAGCTTTCTTT
NA few TRBJ2-6 TRBV5-4 CASSSNGANVLTF TGTGCCAGCAGCTCCAATGGGGCCAACGTCCTGACTTTC
TRBD1 NA TRBJ2-1 TRBV28 CASRTGVNEQFF TGTGCCAGCAGGACAGGGGTCAATGAGCAGTTCTTC
NA NA TRBJ1-2 TRBV29-1 CSVGAGLYGYTF TGCAGCGTTGGGGCAGGGCTCTATGGCTACACCTTC
TRBD1 NA TRBJ2-6 TRBV27 CASSLGTGGSGANVLTF TGTGCCAGCAGTTTAGGGACAGGGGGTTCTGGGGCCAACGTCCTGACTTTC
NA NA TRBJ1-6 TRBV7-9 CASSMTAYNSPLHF TGTGCCAGCAGCATGACAGCTTATAATTCACCCCTCCACTTT
TRBD2 NA TRBJ2-5 TRBV28 CASSGRETQYF TGTGCCAGCAGCGGGAGGGAGACCCAGTACTTC
TRBD1 NA TRBJ1-2 TRBV29-1 CSVETGEIYGYTF TGCAGCGTTGAGACAGGGGAAATCTATGGCTACACCTTC
NA NA TRBJ1-1 TRBV4-1 CASSQELAWQAFF TGCGCCAGCAGCCAAGAGTTAGCATGGCAAGCTTTCTTT
TRBD1 NA TRBJ1-5 TRBV7-9 CASSNGQGSIMPQHF TGTGCCAGCAGTAACGGACAGGGATCAATCATGCCCCAGCATTTT